This T cell receptor beta chain originates from a study of T cells in localized non-small cell lung cancer. Study-wide findings and caveats: Uninvolved adjacent lung showed higher T cell clonality than tumor. Since sequencing was restricted to only one region of the tumor, intratumor heterogeneity remains a possibility. A raised T cell density in blood coincided with lengthier overall survival. In adjacent lung, a median about 52 of the top 100 tumor clones were found.

Trimming left V 1 base short and J 0 bases short, with 6 bases between. Germline V gives CDR1 KGHSH, CDR2 LQKENI. The CDR3 sequence is 14 residues long. The method was immunoSEQ multiplex PCR; TCRdb's version includes in-frame clones alone and lacks a portion of them. The sample has some 5,000 clones; approximately 60% are singletons. A note on this clone: Antigen unknown.

This TCR derives from a male donor aged 60 or over with stage I squamous cell lung carcinoma. The rearrangement links TRBV18 to TRBJ1-1; D is unresolved. The sequencing used lymph node tissue, collected before any cancer treatment. This CDR3 reads CASSPRPLNTEAFF. The CDR3 DNA is TGTGCCAGCTCACCACGACCCCTGAACACTGAAGCTTTCTTT.